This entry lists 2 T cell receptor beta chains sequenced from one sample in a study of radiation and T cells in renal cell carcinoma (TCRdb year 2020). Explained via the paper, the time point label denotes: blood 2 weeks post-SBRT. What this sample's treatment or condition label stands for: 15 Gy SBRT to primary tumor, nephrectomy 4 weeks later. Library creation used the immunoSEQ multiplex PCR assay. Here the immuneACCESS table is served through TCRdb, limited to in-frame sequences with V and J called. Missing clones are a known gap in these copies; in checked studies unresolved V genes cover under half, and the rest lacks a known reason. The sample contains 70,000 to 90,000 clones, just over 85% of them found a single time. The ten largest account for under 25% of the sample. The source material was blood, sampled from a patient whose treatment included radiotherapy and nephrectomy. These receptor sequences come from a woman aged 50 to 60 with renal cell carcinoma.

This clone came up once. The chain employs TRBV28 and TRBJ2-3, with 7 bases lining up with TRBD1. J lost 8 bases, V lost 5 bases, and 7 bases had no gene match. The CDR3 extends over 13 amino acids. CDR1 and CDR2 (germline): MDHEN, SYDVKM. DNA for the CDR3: TGTGCCAGCAGTCCCGAGGGGGCTGGTACGCAGTATTTT. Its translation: CASSPEGAGTQYF.

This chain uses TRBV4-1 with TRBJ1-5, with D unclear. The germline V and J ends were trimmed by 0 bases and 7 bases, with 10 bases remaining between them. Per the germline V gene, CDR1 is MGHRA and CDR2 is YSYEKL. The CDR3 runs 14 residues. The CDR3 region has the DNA TGCGCCAGCAGCCAAGAGAGAGTAAGACAGCCCCAGCATTTT. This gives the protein CASSQERVRQPQHF.